Listed here are 16 T cell receptor beta chains from one sample, sequenced in a study of cytomegalovirus exposure and HLA in healthy donors. PCR primers comprised 60 Vbeta and 13 Jbeta primers. Generated by immunoSEQ multiplex PCR, the TCRdb table keeps only in-frame clones and is missing some. The data hold 150,000 to 200,000 clones, with around three quarters observed a single time. Sequenced: PBMCs. The origin of the receptors is a woman in her twenties or thirties in good health and CMV-seropositive.

The chain recombines TRBV29-1 with TRBJ2-7, with 9 positions matching TRBD1. The CDR3 loop spans 15 amino acids. J lost 6 bases, V lost 4 bases, and 13 bases had no gene match. Germline loops: CDR1 SQVTM, CDR2 ANQGSEA. The chain's CDR3 is CSVGPGTGQGAEQYF. The CDR3, as DNA: TGCAGCGTTGGTCCCGGGACAGGGCAGGGAGCCGAGCAGTACTTC.

V usage is TRBV6-1 and J usage is TRBJ1-5, with D possibly TRBD1 on 5 matching bases. Germline loops: CDR1 MNHNS, CDR2 SASEGT. V was pared by 6 bases and J by 4 bases, with 16 bases between. The CDR3 has 15 amino acids. The CDR3 sequence is CASRGGRVQNQPQHF. The CDR3 DNA is TGTGCCAGCAGGGGGGGGAGGGTACAAAATCAGCCCCAGCATTTT.

The genes are TRBV11-2 and TRBJ2-7, with TRBD1 matching over 10 bases. This CDR3 spans 14 amino acids. Germline V CDR1 and CDR2: SGHAT, FQNNGV. After removal of 6 bases from V and 2 bases from J, the junction contained 4 bases not matched to a gene. The CDR3 here is CASSTTGGPYEQYF. CDR3 nucleotide sequence: TGTGCCAGCAGTACGACAGGGGGCCCCTACGAGCAGTACTTC.

The rearrangement links TRBV19 to TRBJ1-5; unclear D gene. Germline V gives CDR1 LNHDA, CDR2 SQIVND (reference sequence). V was pared by 5 bases and J by 6 bases, with 14 bases between. The CDR3 has 14 amino acids. The CDR3 DNA reads as TGTGCCAGTAGTCTTGATCCTAGTACTCAGCCCCAGCATTTT. Its translation is CASSLDPSTQPQHF. The full variable domain, with the rest looked up from reference TRBV19 and TRBJ1-5, is DGGITQSPKYLFRKEGQNVTLSCEQNLNHDAMYWYRQDPGQGLRLIYYSQIVNDFQKGDIAEGYSVSREKKESFPLTVTSAQKNPTAFYLCASSLDPSTQPQHFGDGTRLSIL.

A word on this clone: This sample also contains other DNA sequences that code for the same CDR3. The CDR3 region is CSVGPSNFPDTQYF. The CDR3 DNA reads TGCAGCGTTGGGCCTTCAAATTTCCCAGATACGCAGTATTTT. V is TRBV29-1 and J is TRBJ2-3; the D is unclear. V lost 4 bases, J lost 4 bases, and 15 bases lay in between. Germline V gene data show CDR1 as SQVTM and CDR2 as ANQGSEA. The CDR3 totals 14 residues.

This chain uses TRBV27 with TRBJ2-7; 13 bases are shared with TRBD2. This CDR3 has 17 residues. With 1 base clipped from V and 6 bases from J, the junction kept 9 bases outside the gene matches. CDR1 is MNHEY, CDR2 SMNVEV, per germline (reference sequence). CDR3 residues: CASSLLTSGGGGREQYF. The DNA of the CDR3 is TGTGCCAGCAGTTTATTAACTAGCGGGGGGGGAGGGCGCGAGCAGTACTTC.

The J gene is TRBJ2-1, the V gene TRBV10-3; 12 nucleotides match TRBD2. Germline V lookup: CDR1 ENHRY, CDR2 SYGVKD. Trimming removed 6 bases from V and 5 bases from J; junction bases left unmatched: 2. The CDR3 is 14 amino acids. CDR3 region: CAIRRTSGDNEQFF. The CDR3 bases are TGTGCCATCAGGAGGACTAGCGGGGACAATGAGCAGTTCTTC.

The table lists this clone with a count of one. The chain has TRBV14 and TRBJ2-5; no definite D call. Germline CDR1 reads SGHDN; CDR2 reads FVKESK. The V and J ends lost 3 bases and 1 base respectively, with 3 bases between them. The CDR3 has 12 residues. The CDR3 spells CASSHIQETQYF. CDR3 coding DNA: TGTGCCAGCAGCCACATCCAAGAGACCCAGTACTTC.

In DNA form, the CDR3 reads TGTGCCAGCAGCGCAGGTAGCGGGGCGAGCTCCTACGAGCAGTACTTC. Translated: CASSAGSGASSYEQYF. This sequence joins TRBV7-6 and TRBJ2-7; 8 bases map to TRBD2. Germline V gene lookup returns CDR1 SGHVS and CDR2 FNYEAQ. Trimming took 5 bases from V and 0 from J; bases not matched to a gene: 9. This CDR3 contains 16 residues.

The chain joins TRBV19 to TRBJ2-2; D not resolved. The V gene lost 5 bases and the J gene lost 3 bases, with 10 bases spanning the gap. CDR3 length: 14 amino acids. Per the germline V gene, CDR1 is LNHDA and CDR2 is SQIVND (reference sequence). CDR3 coding DNA: TGTGCCAGTAGTCCCCGAGATTACACCGGGGAGCTGTTTTTT. Translated: CASSPRDYTGELFF.

The J gene is TRBJ2-7, the V gene TRBV4-3; D call uncertain. The V gene's germline CDR1 is LGHNA and CDR2 YSLEER. The CDR3 runs 15 residues. Trimming cost V 1 base and J 4 bases, with 14 bases left between them. The CDR3: CASSQVESPRYEQYF. CDR3 nucleotide sequence: TGCGCCAGCAGCCAAGTAGAATCCCCTCGATACGAGCAGTACTTC.

The chain employs TRBV18 and TRBJ2-4, with 9 bases lining up with TRBD1. V was clipped by 0 bases and J by 6 bases; unmatched bases: 3. CDR3 length equals 15 residues. From germline, CDR1 is KGHSH and CDR2 LQKENI. DNA for the CDR3: TGTGCCAGCTCACCACCCGGACAGGGGTTAAACATTCAGTACTTC. Its protein is CASSPPGQGLNIQYF.

Here the CDR3 reads CASSLASGVGTEAFF. In DNA form, the CDR3 reads TGTGCCAGCAGCTTAGCATCAGGGGTAGGGACTGAAGCTTTCTTT. The V gene is TRBV11-2, the J gene TRBJ1-1; a weak D match, TRBD1 (6 bases). CDR3 length: 15 residues. Germline V gives CDR1 SGHAT, CDR2 FQNNGV. The ends were cut back, 1 base at V and 5 bases at J, with 14 bases in the middle.

This clone has only one observation. The chain recombines TRBV10-1 with TRBJ1-3; D is undetermined. Germline CDR1 reads WNHNN; CDR2 reads SYGVQD (reference sequence). V was pared by 4 bases and J by 1 base, with 5 bases between. The CDR3 spans 13 residues. The chain's CDR3 is CASSGQSGNTIYF. DNA for the CDR3: TGCGCCAGCAGTGGTCAGTCTGGAAACACCATATATTTT.

The rearrangement joins TRBV9 to TRBJ2-3, with TRBD1 matching 8 bases. J lost 5 bases, V lost 4 bases, and 9 bases had no gene match. The germline gives CDR1 SGDLS, CDR2 YYNGEE. The CDR3 is 15 amino acids. The CDR3 DNA reads as TGTGCCAGCAGCCCGAGACAGGGGATGTTAGATACGCAGTATTTT. This translates into CASSPRQGMLDTQYF.

This rearrangement joins TRBV27 to TRBJ2-7, with 9 bases identical to TRBD2. Germline V CDR1 and CDR2: MNHEY, SMNVEV (reference sequence). V gave up 5 bases and J gave up 3 bases; unmatched junction bases: 8. The CDR3 has 15 amino acids. CDR3 loop: CASSLRLAERYEQYF. The CDR3 DNA follows: TGTGCCAGCAGTCTCAGACTAGCGGAACGCTACGAGCAGTACTTC.